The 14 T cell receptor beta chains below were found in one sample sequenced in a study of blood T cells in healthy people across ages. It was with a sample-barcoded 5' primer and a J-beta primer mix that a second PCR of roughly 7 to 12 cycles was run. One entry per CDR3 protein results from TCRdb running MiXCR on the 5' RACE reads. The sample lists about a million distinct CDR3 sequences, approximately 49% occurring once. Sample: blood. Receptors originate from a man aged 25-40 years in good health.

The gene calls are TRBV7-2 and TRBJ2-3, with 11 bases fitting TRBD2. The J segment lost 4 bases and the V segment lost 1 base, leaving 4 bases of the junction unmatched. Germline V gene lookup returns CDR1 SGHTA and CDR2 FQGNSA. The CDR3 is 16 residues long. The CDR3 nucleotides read TGTGCCAGCAGCTTAGTTAGCGGGGGGGAGTCAGATACGCAGTATTTT. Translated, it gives CASSLVSGGESDTQYF.

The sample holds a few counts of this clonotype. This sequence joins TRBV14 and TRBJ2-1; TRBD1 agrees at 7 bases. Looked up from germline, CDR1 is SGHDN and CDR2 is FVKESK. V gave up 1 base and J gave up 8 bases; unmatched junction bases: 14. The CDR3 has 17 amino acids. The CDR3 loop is CASSQGGTVRLVDEQFF. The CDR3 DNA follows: TGTGCCAGCAGCCAAGGGGGGACAGTAAGGCTTGTGGATGAGCAGTTCTTC.

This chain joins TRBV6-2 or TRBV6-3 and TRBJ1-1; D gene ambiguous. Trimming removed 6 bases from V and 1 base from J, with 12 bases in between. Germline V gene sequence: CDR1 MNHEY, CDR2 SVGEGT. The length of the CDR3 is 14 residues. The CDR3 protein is CASSHPMGNTEAFF. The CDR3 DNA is TGTGCCAGCAGCCACCCGATGGGGAACACTGAAGCTTTCTTT.

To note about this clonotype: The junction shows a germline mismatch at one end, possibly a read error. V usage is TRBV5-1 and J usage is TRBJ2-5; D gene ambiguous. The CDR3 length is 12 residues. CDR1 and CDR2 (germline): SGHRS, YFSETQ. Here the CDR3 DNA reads TGCGCCAGCAGGCCGGAGCAAGAGATCCAGTACTTC. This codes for CASRPEQEIQYF.

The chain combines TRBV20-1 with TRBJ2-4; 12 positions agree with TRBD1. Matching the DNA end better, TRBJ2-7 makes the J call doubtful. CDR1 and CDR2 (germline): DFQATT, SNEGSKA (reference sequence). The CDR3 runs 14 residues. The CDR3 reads CSARGQGANGEQYF. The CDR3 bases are TGCAGTGCTAGGGGACAGGGGGCTAACGGCGAGCAGTACTTC.

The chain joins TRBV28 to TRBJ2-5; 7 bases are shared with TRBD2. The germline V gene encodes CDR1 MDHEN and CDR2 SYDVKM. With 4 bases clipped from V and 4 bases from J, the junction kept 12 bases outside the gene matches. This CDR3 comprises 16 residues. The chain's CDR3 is CASSSGAGTRSETQYF. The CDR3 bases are TGTGCCAGCAGTTCCGGAGCGGGGACCAGATCAGAGACCCAGTACTTC. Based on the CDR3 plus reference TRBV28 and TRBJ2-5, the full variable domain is DVKVTQSSRYLVKRTGEKVFLECVQDMDHENMFWYRQDPGLGLRLIYFSYDVKMKEKGDIPEGYSVSREKKERFSLILESASTNQTSMYLCASSSGAGTRSETQYFGPGTRLLVL.

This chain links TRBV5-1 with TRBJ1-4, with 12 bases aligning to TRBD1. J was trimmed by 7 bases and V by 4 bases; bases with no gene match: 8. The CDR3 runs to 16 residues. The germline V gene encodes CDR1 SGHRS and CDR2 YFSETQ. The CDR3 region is CASSLRDRGLSEKLFF. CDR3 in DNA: TGCGCCAGCAGCCTCCGGGACAGGGGGCTGAGTGAAAAACTGTTTTTT.

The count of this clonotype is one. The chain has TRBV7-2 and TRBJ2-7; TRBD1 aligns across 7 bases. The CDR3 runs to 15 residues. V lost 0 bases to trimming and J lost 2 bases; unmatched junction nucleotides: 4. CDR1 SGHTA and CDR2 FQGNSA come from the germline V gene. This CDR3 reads CASSLASGTAYEQYF. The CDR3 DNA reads TGTGCCAGCAGCTTAGCTTCGGGGACAGCCTACGAGCAGTACTTC.

The CDR3 spells CSARGGGNGAYEQYF. The DNA for the CDR3 is TGCAGTGCTAGGGGCGGGGGGAATGGGGCCTACGAGCAGTACTTC. The rearrangement uses TRBV20-1 and TRBJ2-7; 8 bases align to TRBD2. From germline, CDR1 is DFQATT and CDR2 SNEGSKA (reference sequence). The ends lost 3 bases at V and 2 bases at J; junction bases unmatched: 9. The CDR3 spans 15 residues.

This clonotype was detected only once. The CDR3 DNA reads as TGTGCCAGCTCACCTGGGACAGGGAAGGCCTATGGCTACACCTTC. This sequence encodes CASSPGTGKAYGYTF. V is TRBV18 and J is TRBJ1-2; TRBD1 agrees at 9 bases. Germline CDR1 is KGHSH and CDR2 is LQKENI. This CDR3 is 15 amino acids long. The J segment lost 4 bases and the V segment lost 3 bases, leaving 6 bases of the junction unmatched.

CDR3 region: CASRYVGEATEAFF. DNA for the CDR3: TGCGCCAGCAGGTACGTAGGGGAGGCCACTGAAGCTTTCTTT. The rearrangement links TRBV4-1 to TRBJ1-1, with D perhaps matching TRBD1 (5 bases). The ends were cut back, 6 bases at V and 4 bases at J, with 15 bases in the middle. Germline-derived CDR1 and CDR2 are MGHRA and YSYEKL. This CDR3 region has 14 residues.

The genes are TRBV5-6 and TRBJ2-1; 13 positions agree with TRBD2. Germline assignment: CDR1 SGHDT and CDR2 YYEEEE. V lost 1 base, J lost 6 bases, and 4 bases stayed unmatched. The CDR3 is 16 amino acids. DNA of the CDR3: TGTGCCAGCAGCTTGACTAGCGGGGGGGCCGGCAATGAGCAGTTCTTC. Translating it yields CASSLTSGGAGNEQFF.

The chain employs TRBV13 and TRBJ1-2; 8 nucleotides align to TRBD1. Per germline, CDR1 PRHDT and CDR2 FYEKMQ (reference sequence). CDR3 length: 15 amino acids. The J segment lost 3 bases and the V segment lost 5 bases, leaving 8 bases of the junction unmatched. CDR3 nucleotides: TGTGCCAGCAGCAGCCGTACGGACAGGGACTATGGCTACACCTTC. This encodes CASSSRTDRDYGYTF.

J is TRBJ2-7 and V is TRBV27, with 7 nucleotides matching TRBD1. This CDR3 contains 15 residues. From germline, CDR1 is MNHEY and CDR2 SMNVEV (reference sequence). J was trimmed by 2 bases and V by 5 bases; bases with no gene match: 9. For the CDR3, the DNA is TGTGCCAGCAGTCATTACCGGGACAGCCCCTACGAGCAGTACTTC. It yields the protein CASSHYRDSPYEQYF.